The source of this T cell receptor (beta chain) is a study of T cell responses to AZD1222 COVID-19 vaccine. This clone was seen a single time. Antigen unknown. Study-wide results and caveats: Increased Spike-specific TCR breadth and depth were observed after two AZD1222 doses. Baseline serology detected seropositivity in only six or seven AZD1222 recipients. Spike-wide vaccine-associated CD4 TCRs dominated at 160-218 and 743-854.

The ends were cut back, 0 bases at V and 2 bases at J, with 7 bases in the middle. The CDR3 has 14 residues. The germline gives CDR1 SGHRS, CDR2 YFSETQ. Only in-frame clones appear in the TCRdb table, and some are missing; sequencing was by immunoSEQ multiplex PCR. The sample shows about 85,000 clones, about nine tenths of them seen only once. Here the sequenced sample was peripheral blood, taken on day 0 of AZD1222 vaccination. The chain uses TRBV5-1 and TRBJ2-3; D is undetermined. This sequence was found in an adult in good health. The CDR3 protein is CASSLASHTDTQYF. DNA of the CDR3: TGCGCCAGCAGCTTGGCGTCCCACACAGATACGCAGTATTTT.